The 26 T cell receptor beta chains below come from one sample, sequenced in a study of cytomegalovirus exposure and HLA in healthy donors. The PCR ran on 60 Vbeta and 13 Jbeta primers. TCRdb keeps only in-frame clones here, not all; method: immunoSEQ multiplex PCR. Among 50,000 to 80,000 clones listed, over 70% were seen once. What was sequenced was PBMCs. These receptors came from a male donor in good health and CMV-seropositive.

This chain connects TRBV11-2 to TRBJ1-2; TRBD1 agrees at 10 bases. From germline, CDR1 is SGHAT and CDR2 FQNNGV. This CDR3 spans 14 amino acids. Trimming at V came to 5 bases and at J to 6 bases, leaving 6 bases not matched to a gene. The CDR3 region is CASSPGQGGNGYTF. The CDR3 DNA sequence: TGTGCCAGCAGCCCCGGACAGGGGGGGAATGGCTACACCTTC.

The rearrangement joins TRBV5-6 to TRBJ1-4, with D tentatively TRBD1 (5 bases). This CDR3 is 14 amino acids long. The V gene lost 5 bases and the J gene lost 4 bases, with 12 bases spanning the gap. From germline, CDR1 is SGHDT and CDR2 YYEEEE. The CDR3 DNA reads TGTGCCAGCAGACAAAAGGGGAATAATGAAAAACTGTTTTTT. Translation gives CASRQKGNNEKLFF.

V and J are TRBV2 and TRBJ2-1, with TRBD2 identical over 13 bases. Germline trimming cut 8 bases from V and 4 bases from J; bases unmatched to any gene: 2. This CDR3 comprises 14 residues. Germline V gene sequence: CDR1 SNHLY, CDR2 FYNNEI. CDR3 in amino acids: CASRTSGGYNEQFF. The CDR3 bases are TGTGCCAGCCGGACTAGCGGGGGATACAATGAGCAGTTCTTC. The full variable domain, in which reference TRBV2 and TRBJ2-1 provide the parts outside the CDR3, is EPEVTQTPSHQVTQMGQEVILRCVPISNHLYFYWYRQILGQKVEFLVSFYNNEISEKSEIFDDQFSVERPDGSNFTLKIRSTKLEDSAMYFCASRTSGGYNEQFFGPGTRLTVL.

The chain combines TRBV21-1 with TRBJ1-5; the table calls TRBD1, which could not be checked here. TRBV21-1 is assigned pseudogene status. The CDR3 extends over 17 amino acids. CDR3 sequence reads: CASSNAADSYNNQPQHF. DNA of the CDR3: TGTGCCAGCAGCAATGCCGCGGACAGCTACAACAATCAGCCCCAGCATTTT.

The chain's CDR3 is CASSQDGGGYGIGYTF. In DNA form, the CDR3 reads TGCGCCAGCAGCCAAGATGGCGGAGGGTACGGAATTGGCTACACCTTC. The J gene is TRBJ1-2, the V gene TRBV4-3; no reliable D call. There are 16 residues in the CDR3. CDR1 is LGHNA and CDR2 is YSLEER in the germline V gene. V lost 0 bases, J lost 7 bases, and 18 bases lay in between.

The CDR3 nucleotides read TGTGCCAGCAGCAGACAGGGGTACGGGGAGCTGTTTTTT. It translates to CASSRQGYGELFF. This sequence joins TRBV13 and TRBJ2-2, with 8 positions matching TRBD1. After removal of 5 bases from V and 7 bases from J, the junction contained 3 bases not matched to a gene. Germline CDR1 is PRHDT and CDR2 is FYEKMQ (reference sequence). The CDR3 length is 13 residues.

The CDR3 sequence is CASSPPGEETQYF. The DNA of the CDR3 is TGTGCCAGCAGCCCCCCCGGGGAAGAGACCCAGTACTTC. This chain uses TRBV7-7 with TRBJ2-5, with D perhaps TRBD2 (5 bases). Deletions cut 5 bases from V and 3 bases from J, with 10 bases between. Germline loops: CDR1 SSHAT, CDR2 FNYEAQ (reference sequence). CDR3 length: 13 residues.

The chain uses TRBV6-5 and TRBJ1-4; tentatively, D is TRBD1 (6 bases). Trimming took off 0 bases at V and 8 bases at J, with 10 bases between the two ends. Germline V gene data show CDR1 as MNHEY and CDR2 as SVGAGI. There are 14 residues in the CDR3. The CDR3 sequence is CASSYSAQGEKLFF. The CDR3 DNA is TGTGCCAGCAGTTACTCGGCACAGGGAGAAAAACTGTTTTTT.

CDR3 region: CASSSPGQGFYEQYF. The CDR3 coding sequence is TGCGCCAGCAGCTCCCCCGGACAGGGCTTCTACGAGCAGTACTTC. This chain joins TRBV5-1 and TRBJ2-5; 8 bases align to TRBD1. The DNA end lines up better with TRBJ2-7; the J call may be wrong. Per germline, CDR1 SGHRS and CDR2 YFSETQ. The CDR3 contains 15 residues.

The V gene is TRBV5-6, the J gene TRBJ2-5; 14 bases fit TRBD2. Germline V gives CDR1 SGHDT, CDR2 YYEEEE. CDR3 size: 19 residues. V shed 3 bases and J 0 bases; nucleotides not matched to a gene: 10. CDR3 region: CASSYSPGLAGAYQETQYF. The CDR3 nucleotides are TGTGCCAGCAGCTATAGCCCGGGACTAGCGGGGGCGTACCAAGAGACCCAGTACTTC.

V usage is TRBV6-4 and J usage is TRBJ1-2; D not resolved. This CDR3 has 14 amino acids. Trimming removed 9 bases at V and 5 bases at J, with 19 bases between. The germline V gene encodes CDR1 MRHNA and CDR2 SNTAGT. Here the CDR3 DNA reads TGTGCCAGGCCTTTTCGTACAGATTCTTATGGCTACACCTTC. Residues: CARPFRTDSYGYTF.

This clone was detected only a few times. The rearrangement links TRBV10-3 to TRBJ1-1; TRBD1 matches 9 bases. This CDR3 is built from 14 residues. Trimming cost V 7 bases and J 6 bases; bases outside gene matches: 9. CDR1 is ENHRY and CDR2 is SYGVKD in the germline V gene. This CDR3 reads CAITGTGSRSEAFF. DNA for the CDR3: TGTGCCATCACTGGGACAGGGTCACGCTCTGAAGCTTTCTTT.

This chain links TRBV11-2 with TRBJ1-2; D not resolved. V was shortened by 4 bases and J by 8 bases, with 20 bases between the two germline ends. The CDR3 covers 15 residues. Germline CDR1 is SGHAT and CDR2 is FQNNGV. The DNA of the CDR3 is TGTGCCAGCAGCTCGTCTCGTGTGTATGGGCTCGGCTACACCTTC. Translated: CASSSSRVYGLGYTF. The whole variable domain, remainder taken from reference TRBV11-2 and TRBJ1-2, is EAGVAQSPRYKIIEKRQSVAFWCNPISGHATLYWYQQILGQGPKLLIQFQNNGVVDDSQLPKDRFSAERLKGVDSTLKIQPAKLEDSAVYLCASSSSRVYGLGYTFGSGTRLTVV.

The chain uses TRBV9 and TRBJ1-1; 8 bases match TRBD1. The V segment lost 3 bases and the J segment 5 bases; nucleotides outside the gene matches: 9. The CDR3 has 15 amino acids. The germline V gene encodes CDR1 SGDLS and CDR2 YYNGEE. The CDR3 DNA follows: TGTGCCAGCAGCGAGACCGGGACAGGTCGGACTGAAGCTTTCTTT. Translated: CASSETGTGRTEAFF.

The chain recombines TRBV30 with TRBJ1-4; 8 bases are shared with TRBD1. The V and J ends lost 4 bases and 8 bases, in that order; junction bases with no gene match: 6. Germline CDR1 reads GTSNPN; CDR2 reads SVGIG (reference sequence). The CDR3 is 13 residues long. CDR3 coding DNA: TGTGCCTGGAACCAGGGGGCCGGGGAAAAACTGTTTTTT. Translating it yields CAWNQGAGEKLFF.

This clone appeared a single time. This rearrangement joins TRBV19 to TRBJ1-2, with 8 bases that match TRBD1. This CDR3 comprises 15 residues. The germline gives CDR1 LNHDA, CDR2 SQIVND (reference sequence). Trimming removed 4 bases from V and 8 bases from J; junction bases left unmatched: 12. This CDR3 is CASSTPRQGMDGYTF. The CDR3 DNA follows: TGTGCCAGTAGTACCCCCCGACAGGGGATGGACGGCTACACCTTC.

The chain joins TRBV6-6 to TRBJ1-1, with 9 positions matching TRBD1. V dropped 2 bases and J dropped 2; count of bases not matched to a gene: 6. CDR1 MNHNY and CDR2 SVGAGI come from the germline V gene (reference sequence). This CDR3 contains 16 residues. As DNA, the CDR3 is TGTGCCAGCAGTTACCCTACAGGGGGCTATAACACTGAAGCTTTCTTT. Its translation is CASSYPTGGYNTEAFF.

This chain joins TRBV6-1 and TRBJ1-2; 7 bases are a match to TRBD1. In germline, CDR1 is MNHNS, CDR2 SASEGT. Trimming took 1 base from V and 2 from J; bases not matched to a gene: 1. The CDR3 loop spans 14 amino acids. Here the CDR3 reads CASSEEGANYGYTF. The CDR3 region has the DNA TGTGCCAGCAGTGAAGAGGGGGCCAACTATGGCTACACCTTC.

This clone was counted once. The chain links TRBV9 to TRBJ2-5; possibly TRBD2 for D (7 bases). Trimming shortened V by 0 bases and J by 1 base, and 13 bases separated the two germline ends. CDR1 and CDR2 (germline): SGDLS, YYNGEE. The length of the CDR3 is 16 residues. The CDR3 region is CASSVAAGAFQETQYF. CDR3 nucleotide sequence: TGTGCCAGCAGCGTAGCGGCGGGGGCCTTCCAAGAGACCCAGTACTTC.

This chain uses TRBV2 with TRBJ1-2, with D possibly TRBD1 on 6 matching bases. V was clipped by 3 bases and J by 3 bases, with 8 bases between them. Germline CDR1 SNHLY, CDR2 FYNNEI. The CDR3 contains 13 residues. CDR3 in amino acids: CASSEDRDYGYTF. The CDR3 DNA sequence: TGTGCCAGCAGTGAGGACAGAGACTATGGCTACACCTTC.

The V and J genes are TRBV19 and TRBJ2-3; D gene unclear. Germline-derived CDR1 and CDR2 are LNHDA and SQIVND (reference sequence). V was trimmed by 7 bases and J by 3 bases, leaving 5 bases between them. The CDR3 runs 11 residues. The CDR3 sequence: CASKSTDTQYF. The CDR3 nucleotides read TGTGCCAGTAAATCAACAGATACGCAGTATTTT.

The chain's CDR3 is CASSLDQRGYNEQFF. The CDR3 DNA reads as TGTGCCAGCAGCTTAGACCAACGGGGGTACAATGAGCAGTTCTTC. The chain carries TRBV7-6 and TRBJ2-1; tentatively, D is TRBD2 (6 bases). CDR3 size: 15 residues. Germline CDR1 is SGHVS and CDR2 is FNYEAQ. Trimming pared 1 base from V and 4 bases from J, leaving 11 bases between.

This clone showed up just a few times. The V call is TRBV11-2, the J call TRBJ2-5; D is perhaps TRBD1 (6 bases). Germline loops: CDR1 SGHAT, CDR2 FQNNGV. The CDR3 has 14 residues. Trimming stripped 5 bases from V and 2 bases from J, with 12 bases between. The CDR3 nucleotides read TGTGCCAGCAGCGCAGCAGGGGTTCAAGAGACCCAGTACTTC. Translated, it gives CASSAAGVQETQYF.

This chain joins TRBV2 and TRBJ2-1; D perhaps matches TRBD1 (6 bases). The CDR3 is 14 residues long. The germline V and J ends were trimmed by 8 bases and 1 base, with 12 bases remaining between them. The germline V gene has CDR1 SNHLY and CDR2 FYNNEI. The CDR3 loop reads CASYNRGSYNEQFF. The DNA of the CDR3 is TGTGCCAGCTATAATAGGGGGTCCTACAATGAGCAGTTCTTC. The whole variable domain, filled in from reference TRBV2 and TRBJ2-1, reads EPEVTQTPSHQVTQMGQEVILRCVPISNHLYFYWYRQILGQKVEFLVSFYNNEISEKSEIFDDQFSVERPDGSNFTLKIRSTKLEDSAMYFCASYNRGSYNEQFFGPGTRLTVL.

V gene TRBV4-3 combines with J gene TRBJ1-5; D may be TRBD1 (5 bases). Germline-derived CDR1 and CDR2 are LGHNA and YSLEER. The ends were cut back, 5 bases at V and 2 bases at J, with 10 bases in the middle. The CDR3 runs 14 residues. CDR3 sequence: CASSSREGNQPQHF. For the CDR3, the DNA is TGCGCCAGCAGCAGCAGGGAAGGCAATCAGCCCCAGCATTTT.

A few counts support this clone. The V and J genes are TRBV27 and TRBJ1-4; TRBD1 might be the D (6 bases). The V end lost 3 bases, the J end lost 8 bases, and 13 bases lay between the germline ends. CDR1 is MNHEY, CDR2 SMNVEV, per germline (reference sequence). This CDR3 region has 14 residues. The CDR3 here is CASSLGQGREKLFF. The DNA for the CDR3 is TGTGCCAGCAGTTTGGGGCAGGGGCGAGAAAAACTGTTTTTT.